Below, one T cell receptor beta chain is given with its context. Its antigen target is currently unknown. No base quality information exists; no much larger clone differs at one position. The immunoSEQ Assay, a bias-controlled multiplex PCR, was used to amplify TCRbeta CDR3 regions from genomic DNA. On the study's bioinformatics: Within the assay, amplification of reference gene primers was used to estimate how many nucleated cells each sample contained. To quantify the absolute abundance of each unique TCRbeta CDR3 rearrangement, sequence reads were collapsed and filtered. Productive Simpson clonality was computed per sample as the square root of Simpson's diversity index over productive rearrangements. The immuneACCESS repertoire file appears here via TCRdb, limited to in-frame rearrangements. These files lack a portion of the clones; in checked studies, under half of the deficit traces to unresolved V genes, and the cause of the others is not known. V and J calls and clone size are given by that table; D and trimming were obtained from the DNA. Present in this sample are 270,000 or so clones, approximately 90% of which were seen just once. Over 4% of the sample is in the top ten clones.

Compared with germline, V lacks 8 bases and J lacks 5 bases; bases without a gene match: 1. From the cysteine through the phenylalanine, the CDR3 covers 12 amino acids. Kept here is only the CDR3 DNA, which spans 36 bases and is read in frame from base 1. The entry originates in a study of blood T cell repertoires in COVID-19 (dated by TCRdb to about 2020). General notes on the study: The collaborator samples originated in the United States, Italy and Spain and spanned the acute and convalescent phases of COVID-19. The dataset comprised deeply sampled blood TCRbeta repertoires from subjects exposed to, actively infected with, or recovered from COVID-19. The repertoires were released in a freely available public database intended as a resource for research on the immune response to SARS-CoV-2. Nearly every sample came with metadata listing a de-identified subject ID, COVID-19 status, age in years and sex. The material from the prospective study consisted of cDNA or gDNA derived from T cells, B-cell-depleted T cells, or PBMCs. Where available, HLA class I and class II types were obtained from metadata supplied by the sample provider rather than from assay-based typing. The samples were drawn from two sources: the first 160 participants of the ongoing ImmuneRACE study, and 1,254 subjects contributed by 6 global collaborators.

The paper as a whole reports these results and caveats: How much clinical and demographic metadata was included differed by source and by participant, and the metadata was provided uncurated.

Participants in the prospective study were aged roughly 18 to 89 years, lived in under 30 United States geographic areas, and enrolled through a virtual design. To assign participants to cohorts, the prospective study relied on clinical history that participants themselves reported in a screening survey and a study questionnaire. In the prospective study, mobile phlebotomists collected whole blood, serum and a nasopharyngeal or oropharyngeal swab from each participant. Prospective study participants could optionally give additional blood draws and questionnaires over a roughly two-month period. Before DNA extraction, prospective study blood samples were shipped either frozen or at room temperature.

The TCR originated in a woman aged 30 to 39 with acute COVID-19. The sample taken for sequencing was PBMCs or T cells enriched from blood (not recorded which). The chain is made from TRBV12-3 or TRBV12-4 and TRBJ2-3, with TRBD2 identical over 10 junction bases. The CDR3 is CASRLAGDTQYF. The nucleotides are TGTGCCAGCCGACTAGCGGGAGATACGCAGTATTTT.